This TCR beta chain was observed in a study of shared clonotypes between healthy human individuals. This CDR3 is 12 amino acids long. Germline V CDR1 and CDR2: SGHAT, FQNNGV. All donors qualified as healthy HIV-negative adults and had experienced no recent acute infections or vaccinations. Worth noting for this clone: One junction end does not reproduce the germline sequence, and a read error may be involved.

The assay used deep level. Researchers divided each subset's genomic DNA evenly across several immunoSEQ plates. Original analysis: Without quality scores, immunoSEQ junctional reads could not be filtered like full-length reads. Profiled with immunoSEQ multiplex PCR; TCRdb holds only in-frame clones, not every one. For V, J and clone size, that table is used; D and trimming come from the DNA. This sample has about 560,000 clones, with around three quarters found just once. The TCR comes from a woman aged 40 to 49 in good health. Some clones in this sample may be carry-over from other donors' samples. This chain links TRBV11-2 with TRBJ1-2; D remains unclear. Sequences were obtained from PBMCs. CDR3 protein: CASSLGGFWAHF. CDR3 coding DNA: TGTGCCAGCAGCTTAGGAGGGTTTTGGGCCCACTTC.